The clone carrying this TCR beta chain has a single count. Its antigen is undetermined. As for time point: cycle 4 day 1 (C4D1), after less than 7 weeks of nivolumab. Relapses following autologous stem cell transplantation were seen in all patients, with brentuximab vedotin exposure varying. The sample originates from a study of PD-1 blockade in classical Hodgkin lymphoma. Findings of the study overall: Baseline diversity in complete responders resembled that of newly diagnosed patients.

Sequencing used immunoSEQ multiplex PCR; TCRdb keeps in-frame clones, though not all of them. The sample records about 25,000 clones, 72% being singletons. Germline values: CDR1 SGHDT, CDR2 YYEEEE. With V trimmed by 2 bases and J by 7 bases, 4 bases remained unmatched. The length of the CDR3 is 14 residues. The sample was peripheral blood mononuclear cells (PBMCs), taken before the fourth cycle of nivolumab. This TCR derives from a human donor with classical Hodgkin lymphoma. The J gene is TRBJ1-4, the V gene TRBV5-6; 8 bases agree with TRBD1. The CDR3 nucleotides read TGTGCCAGCAGCTTTGGACAGGGAAGTGAAAAACTGTTTTTT. Residues: CASSFGQGSEKLFF.